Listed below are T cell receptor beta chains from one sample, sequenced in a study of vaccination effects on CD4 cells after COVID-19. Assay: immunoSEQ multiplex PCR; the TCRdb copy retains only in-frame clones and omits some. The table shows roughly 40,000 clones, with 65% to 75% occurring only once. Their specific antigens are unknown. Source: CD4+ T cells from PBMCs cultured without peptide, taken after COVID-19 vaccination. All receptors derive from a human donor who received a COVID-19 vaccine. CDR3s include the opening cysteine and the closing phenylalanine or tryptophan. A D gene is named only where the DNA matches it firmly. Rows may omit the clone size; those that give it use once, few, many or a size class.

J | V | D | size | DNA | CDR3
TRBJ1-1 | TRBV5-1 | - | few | TGCGCCAGCAGCACAGACAGACTCACTGAAGCTTTCTTT | CASSTDRLTEAFF
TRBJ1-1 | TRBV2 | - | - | TGTGCCAGCAGGACTCAAAGTAGGACTGAAGCTTTCTTT | CASRTQSRTEAFF
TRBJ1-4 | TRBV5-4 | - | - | TGTGCCAGCAGCGAAGACGGGGGGAGGAATGAAAAACTGTTTTTT | CASSEDGGRNEKLFF
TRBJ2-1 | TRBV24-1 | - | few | TGTGCCACCAGTGATTTGACCCAACGAGGTGAGCAGTTCTTC | CATSDLTQRGEQFF
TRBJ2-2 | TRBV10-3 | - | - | TGTGCCATCAGTGCAGGGACATCCACCGGGGAGCTGTTTTTT | CAISAGTSTGELFF
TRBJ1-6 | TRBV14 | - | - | TGTGCCAGCAGCCAAGAGTCGGTTAATTCACCCCTCCACTTT | CASSQESVNSPLHF
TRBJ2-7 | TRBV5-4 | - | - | TGTGCCAGCAGCTTCTCCCAGGGCTACGAGCAGTACTTC | CASSFSQGYEQYF
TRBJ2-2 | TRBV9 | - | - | TGTGCCAGCAGCGTAGGCAGGGGAGTTTACACCGGGGAGCTGTTTTTT | CASSVGRGVYTGELFF
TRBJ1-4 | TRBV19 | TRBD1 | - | TGTGCCAGTACCCCCGGACAGGGCGAATTGGAAAAACTGTTTTTT | CASTPGQGELEKLFF
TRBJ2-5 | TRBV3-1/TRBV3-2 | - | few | TGTGCCAGCAGCCAAGCTTCGCGGGAGACCCAGTACTTC | CASSQASRETQYF
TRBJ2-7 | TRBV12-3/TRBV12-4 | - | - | TGTGCCAGCAGAGGTACAGGGCTGGTCGAGCAGTACTTC | CASRGTGLVEQYF
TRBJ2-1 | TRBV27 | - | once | TGTGCCAGCAGTTTAAGCAGGGGGGCGAATGAGCAGTTCTTC | CASSLSRGANEQFF
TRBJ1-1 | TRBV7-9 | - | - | TGTGCCAGCAGCTTAGATCCCATGAACACTGAAGCTTTCTTT | CASSLDPMNTEAFF
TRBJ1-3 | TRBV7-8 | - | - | TGTGCCAGCAGCACACCCAGAGGAAACACCATATATTTT | CASSTPRGNTIYF
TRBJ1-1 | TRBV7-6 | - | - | TGTGCCAGCAGCTTAGCGGGATCGGGGATCCACACTGAAGCTTTCTTT | CASSLAGSGIHTEAFF
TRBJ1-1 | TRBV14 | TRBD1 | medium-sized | TGTGCCAGCAGCCAAGATGCAGGGGGAGCTTTCTTT | CASSQDAGGAFF
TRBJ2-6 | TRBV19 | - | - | TGTGCAAGTACGGAGGGTCCCTCTGGGGCCAACGTCCTGACTTTC | CASTEGPSGANVLTF
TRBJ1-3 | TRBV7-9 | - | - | TGTGCCAGCAGCCCCCCCGGTGGCGGCAGACCTGGAAACACCATATATTTT | CASSPPGGGRPGNTIYF
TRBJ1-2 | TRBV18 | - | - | TGTGCCAGCTCACCGGGCGGCCTTACTAACTATGGCTACACCTTC | CASSPGGLTNYGYTF
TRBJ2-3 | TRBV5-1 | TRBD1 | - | TGCGCCAGCAGCTCGATCGGGACAGGGGGCCGTACAGATACGCAGTATTTT | CASSSIGTGGRTDTQYF
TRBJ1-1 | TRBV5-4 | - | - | TGTGCCAGCAGCTCCCGGCCCGCCCGGCCGGACACTGAAGCTTTCTTT | CASSSRPARPDTEAFF
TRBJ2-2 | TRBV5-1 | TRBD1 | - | TGCGCCAGCAGTACGGGACAGGCGGGGACCGGGGAGCTGTTTTTT | CASSTGQAGTGELFF
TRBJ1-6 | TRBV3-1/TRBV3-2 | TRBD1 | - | TGTGCCAGCAGCCTGACAGGGGCGAATTCACCCCTCCACTTT | CASSLTGANSPLHF
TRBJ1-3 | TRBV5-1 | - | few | TGCGCCAGCAGCCCTGGGACCGCGTCCTCTGGAAACACCATATATTTT | CASSPGTASSGNTIYF
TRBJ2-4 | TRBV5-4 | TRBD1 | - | TGTGCCAGCAGCACTACGGACAGGGCAAACATTCAGTACTTC | CASSTTDRANIQYF
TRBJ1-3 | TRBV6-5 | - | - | TGTGCCAGCACAGGGTTGGATGGAAACACCATATATTTT | CASTGLDGNTIYF
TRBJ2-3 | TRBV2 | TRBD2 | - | TGTGCCAGCAGAAGCGGGAGGGCCGGAAACACAGATACGCAGTATTTT | CASRSGRAGNTDTQYF
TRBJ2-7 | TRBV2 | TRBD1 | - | TGTGCCAGCAGTGGGGGACAGGGGTGGTACGAGCAGTACTTC | CASSGGQGWYEQYF
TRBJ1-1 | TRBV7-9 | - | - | TGTGCCAGCAGCTTAAGATCCGGTGTGGAAGCTTTCTTT | CASSLRSGVEAFF
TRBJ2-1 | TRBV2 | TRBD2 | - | TGTGCCAGCAGGCCCGGACTAGCGGGGGGTAATGAGCAGTTCTTC | CASRPGLAGGNEQFF
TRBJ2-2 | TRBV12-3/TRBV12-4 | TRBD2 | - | TGTGCCAGCGGACTAGCGGACACCGGGGAGCTGTTTTTT | CASGLADTGELFF
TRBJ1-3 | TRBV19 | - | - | TGTGCCAGTAGTATGGGTCCCCCGGTCCCTGGAAACACCATATATTTT | CASSMGPPVPGNTIYF
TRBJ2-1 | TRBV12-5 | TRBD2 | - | TGTGCTAGTGGTTTGGTACTCCGAGGACTAGCGGTTTACAATGAGCAGTTCTTC | CASGLVLRGLAVYNEQFF
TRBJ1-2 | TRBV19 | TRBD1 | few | TGTGCCAGTACCACGGGCAGGGGGCAATGGGGCTACACCTTC | CASTTGRGQWGYTF
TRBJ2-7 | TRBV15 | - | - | TGTGCCACCAGCAGGGGCGACCGCTACGAGCAGTACTTC | CATSRGDRYEQYF
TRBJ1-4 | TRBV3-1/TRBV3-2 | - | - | TGTGCCAGCAGCCAAGTGGGGACTCCCGACCGCGAAAAACTGTTTTTT | CASSQVGTPDREKLFF
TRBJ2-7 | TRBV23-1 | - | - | TGCGCCAGCAGTCAACGAATCACGCCTCAGGGGCGGTCCGGCTACGAGCAGTACTTC | CASSQRITPQGRSGYEQYF
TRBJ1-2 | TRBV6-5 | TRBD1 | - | TGTGCCAGCAGCGTATACCGGGACAGGGGGGATGGCTACACCTTC | CASSVYRDRGDGYTF
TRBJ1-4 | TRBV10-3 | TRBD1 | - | TGTGCCATCAGCGGGACAGGAGAAGAAAAACTGTTTTTT | CAISGTGEEKLFF